This T cell receptor beta chain was documented in a study of blood T cell repertoires in COVID-19. Study in general: COVID-19 samples from acute and convalescent phases originated in the United States, Italy and Spain. T cells, B-cell-depleted T cells, or PBMCs supplied cDNA or gDNA.

In germline, CDR1 is LNHNV, CDR2 YYDKDF (reference sequence). This CDR3 spans 14 amino acids. Deletions cut 5 bases from V and 0 bases from J, with 8 bases between. It was during active infection that Seattle patients were enrolled and then longitudinally followed. As processed by the authors: The authors estimated nucleated cell counts from reference gene primer amplification. Clones were sequenced by immunoSEQ multiplex PCR, and TCRdb holds only the in-frame ones, with some missing. The V and J calls and the clone size are those of that table, but D and trimming were determined from the DNA. This sample yields around 280,000 clones, of which under 90% are seen a single time; around 10% belongs to the top ten.

Sequencing was carried out using peripheral blood. V is TRBV15 and J is TRBJ2-4; tentative D call: TRBD2 (5 bases). This sequence originates from a woman in her thirties with COVID-19, enrolled during active disease. The chain's CDR3 is CATSLGLAKNIQYF. CDR3 sequence (DNA): TGTGCCACCAGCCTCGGACTAGCCAAAAACATTCAGTACTTC.